Listed here are 23 T cell receptor beta chains from one sample, sequenced in a study of shared clonotypes between healthy human individuals. The repertoire was sequenced with immunoSEQ multiplex PCR; TCRdb's copy has only in-frame clones and lacks some. The sample records about 2.4 million clones, just over 90% being singletons. The specimen sequenced was naive CD4+ T cells sorted from blood. Subset indicated: CD45RA+ positively selected. These receptors all come from a man aged 18 to 29 in good health.

The genes are TRBV19 and TRBJ2-7, with D perhaps TRBD1 or TRBD2 (6 bases each). This CDR3 contains 16 residues. Trimming pared 5 bases from V and 2 bases from J, leaving 19 bases between. Germline assignment: CDR1 LNHDA and CDR2 SQIVND (reference sequence). The CDR3 sequence: CASSPAGRGVTYEQYF. CDR3 in DNA: TGTGCCAGTAGTCCGGCGGGTAGGGGGGTAACCTACGAGCAGTACTTC.

This sequence joins TRBV27 and TRBJ1-5, with a tentative D call TRBD1 (6 bases). CDR3 length: 16 amino acids. The germline CDR1 and CDR2 sequences are MNHEY and SMNVEV (reference sequence). Between the trimmed V and J ends, which lost 5 bases and 1 base, there was a span of 15 bases. The CDR3 loop reads CASSPTGTKSNQPQHF. CDR3 nucleotide sequence: TGTGCCAGCAGTCCCACAGGGACGAAAAGCAATCAGCCCCAGCATTTT.

The chain combines TRBV5-4 with TRBJ2-5, with TRBD2 identical over 10 bases. V lost 2 bases, J lost 3 bases, and 4 bases stayed unmatched. From germline, CDR1 is SGHNT and CDR2 YYREEE (reference sequence). This CDR3 has 15 amino acids. The CDR3 DNA reads TGTGCCAGCAGCTTCAGGACTAGCGGAAAAGAGACCCAGTACTTC. It is translated as CASSFRTSGKETQYF.

The chain uses TRBV30 and TRBJ2-5, with D unclear. Between the trimmed V and J ends, which lost 0 bases and 1 base, there was a span of 9 bases. CDR1 is GTSNPN, CDR2 SVGIG, per germline (reference sequence). The CDR3 sequence is 14 residues long. This CDR3 is CAWSVGLLQETQYF. The CDR3 DNA reads as TGTGCCTGGAGTGTAGGTCTCCTCCAAGAGACCCAGTACTTC.

Worth noting for this clone: The same CDR3 arises from other DNA sequences in this sample as well. V is TRBV2 and J is TRBJ1-2; D unclear. Trimming pared 3 bases from V and 2 bases from J, leaving 7 bases between. CDR1 SNHLY and CDR2 FYNNEI come from the germline V gene. CDR3 length: 13 amino acids. As DNA, the CDR3 is TGTGCCAGCAGTGAGCCCGGGAACTATGGCTACACCTTC. Encoded protein: CASSEPGNYGYTF.

Concerning this clone: Other DNA variants within this sample encode the same CDR3. The J gene is TRBJ2-3, the V gene TRBV18, with D possibly being TRBD2 (5 bases). The CDR3 extends over 16 amino acids. Per germline, CDR1 KGHSH and CDR2 LQKENI. Trimming left V 0 bases short and J 0 bases short, with 10 bases between. The CDR3 protein is CASSPPSSGSTDTQYF. CDR3 nucleotides: TGTGCCAGCTCACCACCGTCCAGCGGAAGCACAGATACGCAGTATTTT.

This clone was detected once. The V call is TRBV19, the J call TRBJ2-3, with 9 bases fitting TRBD1. The CDR3 spans 17 residues. J gave up 3 bases and V 5 bases, and 12 bases lay outside the gene matches. The germline CDR1 and CDR2 sequences are LNHDA and SQIVND (reference sequence). For the CDR3, the DNA is TGTGCCAGTAGTGCCCCCGGGACAGGGATCGTGACAGATACGCAGTATTTT. Residues: CASSAPGTGIVTDTQYF.

The rearrangement joins TRBV6-1 to TRBJ2-5; tentatively, D is TRBD1 (7 bases). This CDR3 is 15 amino acids long. The V gene lost 7 bases and the J gene lost 5 bases, with 20 bases spanning the gap. Germline CDR1 and CDR2: MNHNS and SASEGT. The CDR3 loop reads CASIGEEGARETQYF. Here the CDR3 DNA reads TGTGCCAGCATTGGGGAGGAGGGGGCGAGGGAGACCCAGTACTTC.

The chain uses TRBV5-1 and TRBJ1-6, with TRBD1 matching over 9 bases. Germline V gives CDR1 SGHRS, CDR2 YFSETQ. J lost 0 bases, V lost 0 bases, and 10 bases had no gene match. This CDR3 spans 20 amino acids. The CDR3 bases are TGCGCCAGCAGCTTGGCGGGTTCCGGGACAGGGAGCTCCTATAATTCACCCCTCCACTTT. This codes for CASSLAGSGTGSSYNSPLHF.

The chain is built from TRBV2 and TRBJ2-4, with TRBD2 matching 12 bases. Germline loops: CDR1 SNHLY, CDR2 FYNNEI. This CDR3 has 15 residues. V lost 6 bases and J lost 3; bases outside the gene matches: 3. Here the CDR3 reads CASRRLAGDKNIQYF. CDR3 bases: TGTGCCAGCAGGAGACTAGCGGGGGACAAAAACATTCAGTACTTC. The whole variable domain, remainder taken from reference TRBV2 and TRBJ2-4, is EPEVTQTPSHQVTQMGQEVILRCVPISNHLYFYWYRQILGQKVEFLVSFYNNEISEKSEIFDDQFSVERPDGSNFTLKIRSTKLEDSAMYFCASRRLAGDKNIQYFGAGTRLSVL.

V usage is TRBV28 and J usage is TRBJ2-5, with a weak D call TRBD1 (5 bases). Looked up from germline, CDR1 is MDHEN and CDR2 is SYDVKM. Trimming took 8 bases from V and 4 from J, leaving 14 bases between them. This CDR3 is 13 amino acids long. CDR3 sequence: CASAWAGLETQYF. The CDR3 region has the DNA TGTGCCAGCGCCTGGGCAGGGCTAGAGACCCAGTACTTC.

The chain is built from TRBV7-9 and TRBJ2-2, with 12 nucleotides matching TRBD2. Germline trimming cut 6 bases from V and 3 bases from J; bases unmatched to any gene: 8. Germline V lookup: CDR1 SEHNR, CDR2 FQNEAQ (reference sequence). CDR3 length: 17 residues. The CDR3 protein is CASRLTSGSGHTGELFF. DNA of the CDR3: TGTGCCAGCAGACTGACTAGCGGGAGTGGACACACCGGGGAGCTGTTTTTT. The full variable domain, in which reference TRBV7-9 and TRBJ2-2 provide the parts outside the CDR3, is DTGVSQNPRHKITKRGQNVTFRCDPISEHNRLYWYRQTLGQGPEFLTYFQNEAQLEKSRLLSDRFSAERPKGSFSTLEIQRTEQGDSAMYLCASRLTSGSGHTGELFFGEGSRLTVL.

The rearrangement joins TRBV5-1 to TRBJ1-5, with D tentatively TRBD1 (5 bases). The CDR3 loop spans 13 amino acids. The V end lost 2 bases, the J end lost 7 bases, and 10 bases lay between the germline ends. The germline V gene encodes CDR1 SGHRS and CDR2 YFSETQ. CDR3 DNA sequence: TGCGCCAGCAGCTTAGGGACCGGACAGCCCCAGCATTTT. Amino acids: CASSLGTGQPQHF.

This clone was found a few times. The CDR3 DNA reads as TGTGCCACCGGGGGGAAGAACACTGAAGCTTTCTTT. Translating gives CATGGKNTEAFF. The chain combines TRBV19 with TRBJ1-1, with D possibly matching TRBD1 (5 bases). Trimming took 10 bases from V and 1 from J, leaving 10 bases between them. CDR3 length: 12 amino acids. The germline V gene encodes CDR1 LNHDA and CDR2 SQIVND (reference sequence).

The V call is TRBV9, the J call TRBJ2-1; D is uncertain. CDR1 is SGDLS and CDR2 is YYNGEE in the germline V gene. Trimming left V 2 bases short and J 8 bases short, with 5 bases between. The CDR3 totals 11 residues. CDR3 protein: CASSVNYEQFF. In nucleotides, the CDR3 is TGTGCCAGCAGCGTGAACTATGAGCAGTTCTTC.

This clone was observed a handful of times. The chain uses TRBV6-6 and TRBJ1-1; tentatively, D is TRBD1 (5 bases). Germline V gene data show CDR1 as MNHNY and CDR2 as SVGAGI (reference sequence). The germline V and J ends were trimmed by 10 bases and 1 base, with 10 bases remaining between them. This CDR3 is built from 12 residues. Here the CDR3 DNA reads TGTGCCACTTCGGACACGAACACTGAAGCTTTCTTT. Translated, it gives CATSDTNTEAFF.

Turning to this clone: Other DNA sequences in this specimen translate into the identical CDR3. The chain is built from TRBV9 and TRBJ2-7; D remains ambiguous. Looked up from germline, CDR1 is SGDLS and CDR2 is YYNGEE. The germline V and J ends were trimmed by 0 bases and 1 base, with 5 bases remaining between them. The CDR3 sequence is 13 residues long. CDR3: CASSVDSSYEQYF. The CDR3 DNA is TGTGCCAGCAGCGTAGATTCGTCCTACGAGCAGTACTTC.

This chain joins TRBV5-1 and TRBJ2-3, with D possibly TRBD2 on 5 matching bases. The CDR3 runs to 13 residues. Trimming left V 4 bases short and J 3 bases short, with 9 bases between. The germline gives CDR1 SGHRS, CDR2 YFSETQ. The CDR3 DNA follows: TGCGCCAGCAGCATGGACTTAACAGATACGCAGTATTTT. Residues: CASSMDLTDTQYF.

The V gene is TRBV6-4, the J gene TRBJ1-6, with D possibly matching TRBD1 (5 bases). Germline lookup yields CDR1 MRHNA and CDR2 SNTAGT. The CDR3 loop spans 14 amino acids. Trimming pared 5 bases from V and 6 bases from J, leaving 11 bases between. CDR3 bases: TGTGCCAGCAGTTGGGGGACGGGTAATTCACCCCTCCACTTT. Protein product: CASSWGTGNSPLHF.

In DNA, the CDR3 is TGTGCCAGTAGTCTAGTGGGACAGGGAATTGAGCAGTTCTTC. Its protein product is CASSLVGQGIEQFF. This chain connects TRBV19 to TRBJ2-1; 9 bases map to TRBD1. The V and J ends lost 5 bases and 9 bases, in that order; junction bases with no gene match: 8. The CDR3 runs to 14 residues. The germline V gene has CDR1 LNHDA and CDR2 SQIVND (reference sequence).

The CDR3 region is CAWSVGAGRGEKLFF. For the CDR3, the DNA is TGTGCCTGGAGTGTCGGGGCAGGCCGGGGTGAAAAACTGTTTTTT. This rearrangement joins TRBV30 to TRBJ1-4, with a possible D match to TRBD1 (5 bases). CDR3 size: 15 residues. V was clipped by 0 bases and J by 7 bases, with 15 bases between them. The germline V gene encodes CDR1 GTSNPN and CDR2 SVGIG (reference sequence).

The chain has TRBV19 and TRBJ2-3; D is ambiguous. The germline V gene has CDR1 LNHDA and CDR2 SQIVND (reference sequence). The V end lost 4 bases, the J end lost 2 bases, and 10 bases lay between the germline ends. The CDR3 has 14 residues. The CDR3 region is CASSTSYDTDTQYF. In DNA, the CDR3 is TGTGCCAGTAGTACCTCCTATGACACAGATACGCAGTATTTT.

V gene TRBV6-1 combines with J gene TRBJ2-2; 9 nucleotides align to TRBD1. The CDR3 has 15 amino acids. The germline V gene has CDR1 MNHNS and CDR2 SASEGT. The V segment lost 6 bases and the J segment 4 bases; nucleotides outside the gene matches: 6. CDR3 sequence reads: CASSVTGGVTGELFF. The DNA of the CDR3 is TGTGCCAGCAGCGTAACAGGGGGCGTCACCGGGGAGCTGTTTTTT.